A single sample is the source of the 25 T cell receptor beta chains below, sequenced in a study of T cells in Graves' hyperthyroidism and ophthalmopathy. RNA transcripts served as the template for amplifying TCR beta CDR3 regions. TCR CDR3 regions were first amplified by RT-PCR with HTBI primers. TCRdb processed the multiplex PCR reads anew with MiXCR; each CDR3 protein has one entry. The sample yields about 300,000 distinct CDR3 sequences, roughly 19% seen once. The specimen was blood. These receptors originate from a man over 45 with Graves' ophthalmopathy.

This clonotype was seen at least ten times. The chain couples TRBV11-2 to TRBJ2-1, with TRBD2 matching 7 bases. J lost 0 bases, V lost 3 bases, and 5 bases had no gene match. Germline CDR1 is SGHAT and CDR2 is FQNNGV. The CDR3 is 16 amino acids. The CDR3 coding sequence is TGTGCCAGCAGCTTCCCCGGACTAGTCTCCTACAATGAGCAGTTCTTC. Encoded protein: CASSFPGLVSYNEQFF.

This clonotype was recorded many times. The chain carries TRBV7-2 and TRBJ2-7; 8 bases align to TRBD1. The length of the CDR3 is 15 residues. With 5 bases clipped from V and 3 bases from J, the junction kept 9 bases outside the gene matches. Germline CDR1 and CDR2: SGHTA and FQGNSA. The chain's CDR3 is CASSTGTGFSYEQYF. CDR3 DNA: TGTGCCAGCAGCACAGGGACAGGCTTTAGCTACGAGCAGTACTTC.

V usage is TRBV28 and J usage is TRBJ1-2, with a tentative D call TRBD1 (6 bases). The ends were cut back, 0 bases at V and 8 bases at J, with 13 bases in the middle. The CDR3 has 14 amino acids. Germline lookup yields CDR1 MDHEN and CDR2 SYDVKM. The CDR3 region has the DNA TGTGCCAGCAGTTTATGGAGGACAGCCCAGGGCTACACCTTC. Protein sequence: CASSLWRTAQGYTF.

This clonotype showed up many times. The V call is TRBV20-1, the J call TRBJ2-7, with D unresolved. This CDR3 is built from 12 residues. The V end lost 3 bases, the J end lost 2 bases, and 8 bases lay between the germline ends. Germline CDR1 and CDR2: DFQATT and SNEGSKA (reference sequence). Written as DNA, the CDR3 is TGCAGTGCTAGTGGCAGAGCCTACGAGCAGTACTTC. It translates to CSASGRAYEQYF.

This clonotype was seen ten or more times. The chain uses TRBV24-1 and TRBJ2-1; 11 positions match TRBD2. Germline loops: CDR1 KGHDR, CDR2 SFDVKD. With V trimmed by 3 bases and J by 6 bases, 3 bases remained unmatched. CDR3 length equals 15 residues. The CDR3 loop reads CATSDPTSGTNEQFF. The CDR3 DNA is TGTGCCACCAGTGATCCGACTAGCGGGACCAATGAGCAGTTCTTC.

This clonotype was seen a few times. The chain combines TRBV7-3 with TRBJ2-3, with 8 bases matching TRBD2. The CDR3 is made up of 16 amino acids. The junction had 13 bases not matched to a gene; V was cut back by 10 bases and J by 1 base. Germline loops: CDR1 SGHTA, CDR2 FQGTGA. The CDR3 nucleotides read TGTGCCACCTCCCGTGGGGGAGCGGGAGGCACAGATACGCAGTATTTT. It codes for CATSRGGAGGTDTQYF.

This clonotype was observed at least ten times. CDR3 protein: CASGPGLVNEQFF. The CDR3 coding sequence is TGCGCCAGCGGCCCTGGACTGGTCAATGAGCAGTTCTTC. The V call is TRBV5-1, the J call TRBJ2-1; TRBD2 might be the D (5 bases). The CDR3 loop spans 13 amino acids. CDR1 and CDR2 from the germline V gene are SGHRS and YFSETQ. Between the trimmed V and J ends, which lost 7 bases and 6 bases, there was a span of 14 bases.

This chain links TRBV7-6 with TRBJ2-7; tentative D call: TRBD2 (6 bases). V gave up 8 bases and J gave up 5 bases, with 19 bases separating them. CDR1 is SGHVS and CDR2 is FNYEAQ in the germline V gene. The CDR3 is 14 residues long. The CDR3 here is CASSAGLASHEQYF. The CDR3 region has the DNA TGTGCCAGCTCGGCGGGGCTAGCGAGTCACGAGCAGTACTTC. The full variable domain, with the rest looked up from reference TRBV7-6 and TRBJ2-7, is GAGVSQSPRYKVTKRGQDVALRCDPISGHVSLYWYRQALGQGPEFLTYFNYEAQQDKSGLPNDRFSAERPEGSISTLTIQRTEQRDSAMYRCASSAGLASHEQYFGPGTRLTVT.

This clonotype showed up many times. The chain links TRBV12-3 or TRBV12-4 to TRBJ1-5; no reliable D call. The germline V and J ends were trimmed by 7 bases and 4 bases, with 20 bases remaining between them. This CDR3 spans 16 amino acids. The CDR3 is CASILSERRGNQPQHF. The CDR3 DNA sequence: TGTGCCAGCATCCTTAGTGAACGCCGGGGAAATCAGCCCCAGCATTTT.

This clonotype has a count of ten or more. The chain is built from TRBV5-1 and TRBJ2-1, with D maybe TRBD2 (5 bases). Germline V lookup: CDR1 SGHRS, CDR2 YFSETQ. V lost 1 base and J 9 bases, leaving 20 bases between the germline ends. The CDR3 is 16 amino acids. As DNA, the CDR3 is TGCGCCAGCAGCTTGTCGGGCGGGCCGGGGTCGAGTGAGCAGTTCTTC. Translation gives CASSLSGGPGSSEQFF.

This clonotype was found many times. The rearrangement joins TRBV6-1 to TRBJ2-2; no firm D call. V lost 7 bases and J 3 bases, leaving 12 bases between the germline ends. In germline, CDR1 is MNHNS, CDR2 SASEGT. This CDR3 spans 14 amino acids. CDR3 nucleotides: TGTGCCAGCAAGGGCCCCGCGGACACCGGGGAGCTGTTTTTT. Protein product: CASKGPADTGELFF.

In regard to this clonotype: It may be a read error: a sequence one base away is much more abundant. The V and J genes are TRBV28 and TRBJ1-1; 9 bases align to TRBD1. CDR1 and CDR2 (germline): MDHEN, SYDVKM. The length of the CDR3 is 15 residues. CDR3 in amino acids: CTSSSRDRGYTEAFF. As DNA, the CDR3 is TGTACCAGCAGTAGCCGCGACAGGGGGTATACTGAAGCTTTCTTT. Full variable domain (outside the CDR3, taken from reference TRBV28 and TRBJ1-1): DVKVTQSSRYLVKRTGEKVFLECVQDMDHENMFWYRQDPGLGLRLIYFSYDVKMKEKGDIPEGYSVSREKKERFSLILESASTNQTSMYLCTSSSRDRGYTEAFFGQGTRLTVV.

CDR3 residues: CASSADRGDSPLHF. The CDR3 bases are TGTGCCAGCAGCGCCGACAGGGGGGACTCACCCCTCCACTTT. The chain links TRBV9 to TRBJ1-6; 9 bases fit TRBD1. Germline V CDR1 and CDR2: SGDLS, YYNGEE. CDR3 length: 14 amino acids. V lost 3 bases, J lost 10 bases, and 5 bases stayed unmatched. The variable domain in full, with the rest retrieved from reference TRBV9 and TRBJ1-6, is DSGVTQTPKHLITATGQRVTLRCSPRSGDLSVYWYQQSLDQGLQFLIQYYNGEERAKGNILERFSAQQFPDLHSELNLSSLELGDSALYFCASSADRGDSPLHFGNGTRLTVT.

Comments on this clonotype: This may be a read error, as it is one base from a much larger clone. The J gene is TRBJ1-5, the V gene TRBV28; 9 positions match TRBD1. Unmatched junction bases numbered 7, after V lost 4 bases and J lost 6 bases. The germline CDR1 and CDR2 sequences are MDHEN and SYDVKM. The CDR3 loop spans 15 amino acids. The CDR3 sequence: CASSSPGTGSQPQHF. Here the CDR3 DNA reads TGTGCCAGCAGTTCACCCGGGACAGGGAGTCAGCCCCAGCATTTT. The full variable domain, rest sourced from reference TRBV28 and TRBJ1-5, is DVKVTQSSRYLVKRTGEKVFLECVQDMDHENMFWYRQDPGLGLRLIYFSYDVKMKEKGDIPEGYSVSREKKERFSLILESASTNQTSMYLCASSSPGTGSQPQHFGDGTRLSIL.

The chain uses TRBV3-1 and TRBJ2-3; D possibly uses TRBD1 or TRBD2 (5 bases each). V was clipped by 4 bases and J by 6 bases, with 14 bases between them. The CDR3 runs 14 residues. Germline CDR1 reads LGHDT; CDR2 reads YNNKEL (reference sequence). The CDR3 nucleotides are TGTGCCAGCAGCCTCGGGACCGGGGTGGATACGCAGTATTTT. Translated: CASSLGTGVDTQYF.

Comments on this clonotype: This may be a read error, as it is one base from a much larger clone. The gene calls are TRBV30 and TRBJ1-1; D ambiguous. CDR1 and CDR2 from the germline V gene are GTSNPN and SVGIG (reference sequence). The CDR3 is 15 amino acids. V lost 2 bases, J lost 4 bases, and 17 bases lay in between. The DNA of the CDR3 is TGTGCCTGGAGTCTGTACGGGGAACAGATCACTGAAGCTTTCTTT. Its protein product is CAWSLYGEQITEAFF.

This clonotype has a count of ten or more. V gene TRBV3-1 combines with J gene TRBJ2-7; 7 bases match TRBD2. The germline gives CDR1 LGHDT, CDR2 YNNKEL (reference sequence). This CDR3 comprises 15 residues. Germline trimming cut 4 bases from V and 3 bases from J; bases unmatched to any gene: 9. CDR3 sequence (DNA): TGTGCCAGCAGCCCTTCCTGGACTAGGGGCTACGAGCAGTACTTC. It specifies CASSPSWTRGYEQYF.

In this sample, this clonotype turned up a few times. This chain connects TRBV28 to TRBJ2-4, with D tentatively TRBD2 (5 bases). V lost 7 bases, J lost 3 bases, and 22 bases lay in between. The CDR3 has 17 residues. Germline V lookup: CDR1 MDHEN, CDR2 SYDVKM. The chain's CDR3 is CASTLSGLLSGKNIQYF. As DNA, the CDR3 is TGTGCCAGCACCTTAAGCGGACTCCTCTCAGGCAAAAACATTCAGTACTTC.

The chain couples TRBV12-3 or TRBV12-4 to TRBJ1-1; TRBD1 is a possible D gene (5 bases). The V and J ends lost 5 bases and 4 bases respectively, with 11 bases between them. The CDR3 spans 13 residues. The CDR3 reads CASSRGRGTEAFF. The CDR3 nucleotides are TGTGCCAGCAGTCGGGGTAGGGGCACTGAAGCTTTCTTT.

The rearrangement uses TRBV9 and TRBJ2-5; perhaps TRBD2 as D (5 bases). V gave up 0 bases and J gave up 2 bases, with 11 bases separating them. The V gene's germline CDR1 is SGDLS and CDR2 YYNGEE. The length of the CDR3 is 15 residues. The CDR3 bases are TGTGCCAGCAGCGTAGGTATCGGGATTCAAGAGACCCAGTACTTC. It codes for CASSVGIGIQETQYF.

This clonotype was counted many times. The chain couples TRBV2 to TRBJ2-1; D not resolved. The V and J ends lost 4 bases and 8 bases respectively, with 12 bases between them. CDR3 length: 13 residues. CDR1 is SNHLY and CDR2 is FYNNEI in the germline V gene. The CDR3 DNA is TGTGCCAGCAGTGGGACGGGCAATCATGAGCAGTTCTTC. Amino acid sequence: CASSGTGNHEQFF.

This chain uses TRBV28 with TRBJ2-7; tentative D call: TRBD2 (5 bases). The CDR3 contains 14 residues. Germline-derived CDR1 and CDR2 are MDHEN and SYDVKM. Trimming pared 3 bases from V and 7 bases from J, leaving 16 bases between. DNA of the CDR3: TGTGCCAGCAGTTTGGTAGACTACCCGCGGGAGCAGTACTTC. Translating gives CASSLVDYPREQYF.

V is TRBV24-1 and J is TRBJ2-5, with D unresolved. The CDR3 totals 13 residues. CDR1 KGHDR and CDR2 SFDVKD come from the germline V gene. V lost 0 bases to trimming and J lost 4 bases, with 5 bases between them. The CDR3: CATSDLNGETQYF. CDR3 coding DNA: TGTGCCACCAGTGATTTGAACGGAGAGACCCAGTACTTC.

The chain couples TRBV20-1 to TRBJ2-7; 9 bases align to TRBD1. Germline values: CDR1 DFQATT, CDR2 SNEGSKA (reference sequence). CDR3 length equals 14 residues. Trimming cost V 6 bases and J 2 bases; bases outside gene matches: 8. CDR3 in amino acids: CSADRTGATYEQYF. In DNA, the CDR3 is TGCAGTGCAGATCGGACAGGGGCTACCTACGAGCAGTACTTC.

The chain employs TRBV4-1 and TRBJ2-2, with 7 positions matching TRBD2. V shed 2 bases and J 6 bases; nucleotides not matched to a gene: 0. This CDR3 is built from 13 residues. Germline V gene lookup returns CDR1 MGHRA and CDR2 YSYEKL. CDR3 residues: CASSQRGAGELFF. DNA for the CDR3: TGCGCCAGCAGCCAACGGGGGGCCGGGGAGCTGTTTTTT.